Reported below is one T cell receptor (beta chain). It was with 60 Vbeta and 13 Jbeta primers that the PCR ran. The repertoire was sequenced with immunoSEQ multiplex PCR; TCRdb's copy has only in-frame clones and lacks some. The sample holds about 94,000 clones, around 80% seen once. The CDR3 extends over 13 amino acids. Germline V gene lookup returns CDR1 SQVTM and CDR2 ANQGSEA. Trimming at V came to 6 bases and at J to 8 bases, leaving 9 bases not matched to a gene. The data stem from a study of cytomegalovirus exposure and HLA in healthy donors. The receptor was derived from a woman aged 60-75 years in good health and CMV-seronegative. The sequencing input was PBMCs. The V gene is TRBV29-1, the J gene TRBJ1-4; 7 bases map to TRBD1. The chain's CDR3 is CSVGQAVGEKLFF. CDR3 DNA: TGCAGCGTCGGACAGGCCGTTGGGGAAAAACTGTTTTTT. Supplemented by reference TRBV29-1 and TRBJ1-4, the full variable domain reads SAVISQKPSRDICQRGTSLTIQCQVDSQVTMMFWYRQQPGQSLTLIATANQGSEATYESGFVIDKFPISRPNLTFSTLTVSNMSPEDSSIYLCSVGQAVGEKLFFGSGTQLSVL.